This TCR beta chain was recorded in a study of shared clonotypes between healthy human individuals. This clone was observed a single time. In the same sample, other DNA sequences code for this CDR3. The assay used deep level. Generated by immunoSEQ multiplex PCR, the TCRdb table keeps only in-frame clones and is missing some. The sample holds about 870,000 clones, 85% to 95% seen once. Positively selected for CCR7, the CD45RO-negative cells used as naive CD8 cells excluded terminally differentiated effector memory CD45RA+ cells. The germline CDR1 and CDR2 sequences are SGDLS and YYNGEE. Trimming left V 0 bases short and J 1 base short, with 5 bases between. The length of the CDR3 is 13 residues.

Sequencing was performed on naive CD8+ T cells sorted from blood. The sequence was collected from a man aged 25-40 years in good health. The chain uses TRBV9 and TRBJ2-7; D not resolved. In DNA, the CDR3 is TGTGCCAGCAGCGTAGACAATTCCTACGAGCAGTACTTC. Translating it yields CASSVDNSYEQYF. The whole variable domain, filled in from reference TRBV9 and TRBJ2-7, reads DSGVTQTPKHLITATGQRVTLRCSPRSGDLSVYWYQQSLDQGLQFLIQYYNGEERAKGNILERFSAQQFPDLHSELNLSSLELGDSALYFCASSVDNSYEQYFGPGTRLTVT.